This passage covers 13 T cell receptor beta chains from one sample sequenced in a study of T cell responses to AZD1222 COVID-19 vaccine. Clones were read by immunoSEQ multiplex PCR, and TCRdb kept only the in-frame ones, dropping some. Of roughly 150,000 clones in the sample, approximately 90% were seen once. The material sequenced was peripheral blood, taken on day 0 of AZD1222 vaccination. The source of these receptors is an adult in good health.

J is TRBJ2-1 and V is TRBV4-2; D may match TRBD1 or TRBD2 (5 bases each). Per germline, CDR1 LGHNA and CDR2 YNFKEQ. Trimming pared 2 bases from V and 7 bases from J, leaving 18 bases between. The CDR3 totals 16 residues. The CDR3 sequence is CASSQLWDPTKNEQFF. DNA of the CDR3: TGTGCCAGCAGCCAACTGTGGGACCCTACTAAGAATGAGCAGTTCTTC.

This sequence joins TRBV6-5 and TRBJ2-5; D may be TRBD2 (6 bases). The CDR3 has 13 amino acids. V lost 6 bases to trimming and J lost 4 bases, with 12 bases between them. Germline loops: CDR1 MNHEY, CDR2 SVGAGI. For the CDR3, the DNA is TGTGCCAGCAGCCCCCTCGGGGGAGAGACCCAGTACTTC. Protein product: CASSPLGGETQYF.

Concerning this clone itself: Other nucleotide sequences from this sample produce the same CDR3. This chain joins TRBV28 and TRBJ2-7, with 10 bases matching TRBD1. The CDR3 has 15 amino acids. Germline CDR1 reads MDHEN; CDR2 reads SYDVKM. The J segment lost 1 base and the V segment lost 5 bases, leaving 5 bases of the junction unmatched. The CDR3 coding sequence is TGTGCCAGCAGTCCACCGGGACAGGGGTCCTACGAGCAGTACTTC. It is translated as CASSPPGQGSYEQYF.

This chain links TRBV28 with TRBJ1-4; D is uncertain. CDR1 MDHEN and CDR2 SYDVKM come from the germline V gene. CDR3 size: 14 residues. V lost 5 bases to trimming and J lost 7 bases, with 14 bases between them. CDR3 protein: CASSVPRPGEKLFF. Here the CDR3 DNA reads TGTGCCAGCAGTGTACCTCGTCCGGGTGAAAAACTGTTTTTT.

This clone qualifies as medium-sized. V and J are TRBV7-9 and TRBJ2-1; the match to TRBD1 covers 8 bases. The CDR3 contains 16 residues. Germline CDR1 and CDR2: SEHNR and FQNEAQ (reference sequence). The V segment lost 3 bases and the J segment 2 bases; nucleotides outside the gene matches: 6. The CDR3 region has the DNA TGTGCCAGCAGCTTGACGACAGGGGAACCCTACAATGAGCAGTTCTTC. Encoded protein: CASSLTTGEPYNEQFF.

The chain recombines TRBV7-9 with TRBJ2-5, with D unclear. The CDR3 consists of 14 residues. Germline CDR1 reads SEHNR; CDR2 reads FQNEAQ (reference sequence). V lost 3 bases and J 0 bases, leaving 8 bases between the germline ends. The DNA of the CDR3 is TGTGCCAGCAGCTTGACACAGTACCAAGAGACCCAGTACTTC. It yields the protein CASSLTQYQETQYF. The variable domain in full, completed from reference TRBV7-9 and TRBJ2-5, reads DTGVSQNPRHKITKRGQNVTFRCDPISEHNRLYWYRQTLGQGPEFLTYFQNEAQLEKSRLLSDRFSAERPKGSFSTLEIQRTEQGDSAMYLCASSLTQYQETQYFGPGTRLLVL.

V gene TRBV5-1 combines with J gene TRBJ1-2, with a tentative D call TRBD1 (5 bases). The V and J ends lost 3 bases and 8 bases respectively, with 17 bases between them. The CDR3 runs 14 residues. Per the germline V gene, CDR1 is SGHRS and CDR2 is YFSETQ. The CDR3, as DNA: TGCGCCAGCAGCTCACCAACAGGCTCTCGGGGCTACACCTTC. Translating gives CASSSPTGSRGYTF. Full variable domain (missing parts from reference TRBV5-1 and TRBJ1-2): KAGVTQTPRYLIKTRGQQVTLSCSPISGHRSVSWYQQTPGQGLQFLFEYFSETQRNKGNFPGRFSGRQFSNSRSEMNVSTLELGDSALYLCASSSPTGSRGYTFGSGTRLTVV.

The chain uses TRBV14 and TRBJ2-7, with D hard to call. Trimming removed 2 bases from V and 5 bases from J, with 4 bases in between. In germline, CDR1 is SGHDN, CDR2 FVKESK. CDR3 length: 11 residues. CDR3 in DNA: TGTGCCAGCAGCCAATACCACGAGCAGTACTTC. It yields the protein CASSQYHEQYF.

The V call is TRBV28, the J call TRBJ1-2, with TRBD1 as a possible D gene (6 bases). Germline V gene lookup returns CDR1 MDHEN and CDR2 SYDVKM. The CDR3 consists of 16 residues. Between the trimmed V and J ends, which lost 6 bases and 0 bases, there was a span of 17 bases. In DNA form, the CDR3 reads TGTGCCAGCAGCCTAAACAGGGTGGAGACTAACTATGGCTACACCTTC. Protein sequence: CASSLNRVETNYGYTF.

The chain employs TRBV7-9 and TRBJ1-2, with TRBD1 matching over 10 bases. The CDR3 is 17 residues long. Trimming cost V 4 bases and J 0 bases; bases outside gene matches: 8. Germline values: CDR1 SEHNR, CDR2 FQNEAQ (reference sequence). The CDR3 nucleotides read TGTGCCAGCAGCTCCGGGACAGGGGAGTGGGCTAACTATGGCTACACCTTC. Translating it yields CASSSGTGEWANYGYTF.

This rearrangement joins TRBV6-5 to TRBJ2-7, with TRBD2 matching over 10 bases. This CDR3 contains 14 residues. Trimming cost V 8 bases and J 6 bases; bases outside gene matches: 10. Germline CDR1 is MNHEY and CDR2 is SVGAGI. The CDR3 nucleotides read TGTGCCAGCTCCGAGCGGGAGGGCCCGAGCGAGCAGTACTTC. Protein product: CASSEREGPSEQYF.

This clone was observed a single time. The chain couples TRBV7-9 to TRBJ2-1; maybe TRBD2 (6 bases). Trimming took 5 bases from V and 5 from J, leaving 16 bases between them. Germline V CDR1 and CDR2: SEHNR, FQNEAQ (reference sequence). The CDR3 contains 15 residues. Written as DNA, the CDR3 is TGTGCCAGCAGCCACCCTAGCGTAGGGAACAATGAGCAGTTCTTC. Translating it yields CASSHPSVGNNEQFF. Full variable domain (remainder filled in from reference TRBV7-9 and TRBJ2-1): DTGVSQNPRHKITKRGQNVTFRCDPISEHNRLYWYRQTLGQGPEFLTYFQNEAQLEKSRLLSDRFSAERPKGSFSTLEIQRTEQGDSAMYLCASSHPSVGNNEQFFGPGTRLTVL.

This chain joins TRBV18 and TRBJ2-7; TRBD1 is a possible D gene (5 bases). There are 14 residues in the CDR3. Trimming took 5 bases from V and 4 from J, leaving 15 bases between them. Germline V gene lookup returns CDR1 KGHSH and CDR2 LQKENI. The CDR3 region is CASSLAGLEYEQYF. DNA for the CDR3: TGTGCCAGCTCATTGGCAGGGCTGGAATACGAGCAGTACTTC.